One and the same sample provided the 27 T cell receptor beta chains below, sequenced in a study of persistence of HIV-infected CD4 T cells. For these receptors, no antigen is known. This was the immunoSEQ version 4 assay in survey mode. Profiled with immunoSEQ multiplex PCR; TCRdb holds only in-frame clones, not every one. The sample contains roughly 8,500 clones, under 90% of which appear only once. Overlapping HIV-1 Gag 15-mer peptides at approximately 0.96 ug per peptide per mL were used. Sorting of responding CD4+ T cells relied on upregulated CD40 ligand together with CD69. The specimen was CD4+ T cells sorted from PBMCs after approximately 18-hour stimulation, collected from a patient who received antiretroviral therapy. These receptors all come from an adult woman with HIV who was CMV-seropositive.

The gene calls are TRBV15 and TRBJ1-4; D gene uncertain. Trimming removed 6 bases from V and 8 bases from J, with 13 bases in between. The CDR3 runs to 13 residues. The germline CDR1 and CDR2 sequences are LNHNV and YYDKDF (reference sequence). As DNA, the CDR3 is TGTGCCACCAGTATTGTGGCAAACGAAAAACTGTTTTTT. This codes for CATSIVANEKLFF.

V and J are TRBV7-2 and TRBJ1-3; D gene uncertain. This CDR3 has 17 residues. The V and J ends lost 2 bases and 0 bases respectively, with 14 bases between them. The germline V gene encodes CDR1 SGHTA and CDR2 FQGNSA. CDR3 loop: CASSLFKMANSGNTIYF. The CDR3 DNA reads TGTGCCAGCAGCTTATTTAAGATGGCCAACTCTGGAAACACCATATATTTT.

The genes are TRBV9 and TRBJ2-2, with no clear D. This CDR3 contains 12 residues. Germline CDR1 is SGDLS and CDR2 is YYNGEE. The V end was cut by 1 base, the J end by 8 bases, with 6 bases between. The CDR3 region is CASSVTWGELFF. CDR3 nucleotides: TGTGCCAGCAGCGTAACTTGGGGGGAGCTGTTTTTT.

This sequence joins TRBV24-1 and TRBJ2-2; TRBD1 aligns across 11 bases. Per the germline V gene, CDR1 is KGHDR and CDR2 is SFDVKD. The J segment lost 6 bases and the V segment lost 5 bases, leaving 10 bases of the junction unmatched. The CDR3 is made up of 17 amino acids. CDR3 protein: CATSVGGQGARPGELFF. The CDR3 bases are TGTGCCACCAGTGTCGGTGGACAGGGGGCTCGCCCCGGGGAGCTGTTTTTT.

The chain links TRBV7-3 to TRBJ1-2; TRBD1 might be the D (6 bases). This CDR3 is 13 amino acids long. The V gene's germline CDR1 is SGHTA and CDR2 FQGTGA. The V and J ends lost 5 bases and 4 bases respectively, with 11 bases between them. The CDR3 DNA reads as TGTGCCAGCAGCCCAGGGGCCCCCTATGGCTACACCTTC. Encoded protein: CASSPGAPYGYTF.

The rearrangement links TRBV27 to TRBJ2-6, with D possibly TRBD1 on 5 matching bases. CDR1 is MNHEY, CDR2 SMNVEV, per germline (reference sequence). CDR3 length: 14 amino acids. Trimming removed 6 bases at V and 4 bases at J, with 10 bases between. The CDR3 reads CASSRVSGANVLTF. As DNA, the CDR3 is TGTGCCAGCAGCAGGGTTTCCGGGGCCAACGTCCTGACTTTC.

The genes are TRBV3-1 (or the pseudogene TRBV3-2) and TRBJ1-6; no firm D call. V lost 5 bases, J lost 5 bases, and 22 bases lay in between. Germline assignment: CDR1 LGHDT and CDR2 YNNKEL (reference sequence). This CDR3 spans 18 amino acids. CDR3 residues: CASSSGAPILHHNSPLHF. The CDR3 DNA is TGTGCCAGCAGCTCAGGCGCTCCCATTTTACATCATAATTCACCCCTCCACTTT.

This clone was observed once. The J gene is TRBJ2-1, the V gene TRBV7-2; D is possibly TRBD2 (5 bases). With 2 bases removed from V and 3 bases from J, the gap between germline ends came to 11 bases. Germline V lookup: CDR1 SGHTA, CDR2 FQGNSA. The CDR3 has 15 residues. The CDR3 region is CASSLRAGFYNEQFF. The CDR3 nucleotides read TGTGCCAGCAGCTTACGGGCGGGTTTCTACAATGAGCAGTTCTTC.

This sequence joins TRBV19 and TRBJ2-5; perhaps D is TRBD1 or TRBD2 (5 bases each). V lost 7 bases to trimming and J lost 7 bases, with 13 bases between them. The CDR3 spans 12 residues. The germline gives CDR1 LNHDA, CDR2 SQIVND (reference sequence). The CDR3 region is CASNHGAGTQYF. The CDR3 coding sequence is TGTGCCAGTAACCATGGGGCGGGGACCCAGTACTTC.

This chain joins TRBV9 and TRBJ1-1; weak D call: TRBD1 (6 bases). V lost 3 bases and J 0 bases, leaving 12 bases between the germline ends. Germline assignment: CDR1 SGDLS and CDR2 YYNGEE. The CDR3 is made up of 15 amino acids. CDR3 in DNA: TGTGCCAGCAGCGGGCGGGGGGGCATGAACACTGAAGCTTTCTTT. The encoded protein is CASSGRGGMNTEAFF.

The rearrangement links TRBV6-6 to TRBJ1-4; D is uncertain. The CDR3 totals 14 residues. Trimming removed 0 bases from V and 7 bases from J, with 9 bases in between. Germline V CDR1 and CDR2: MNHNY, SVGAGI (reference sequence). The CDR3 sequence is CASSYSRGGEKLFF. The CDR3 coding sequence is TGTGCCAGCAGTTACTCGAGAGGAGGTGAAAAACTGTTTTTT.

The chain carries TRBV15 and TRBJ2-1; D is perhaps TRBD2 (6 bases). CDR3 length: 14 amino acids. Per the germline V gene, CDR1 is LNHNV and CDR2 is YYDKDF (reference sequence). The V end was cut by 1 base, the J end by 9 bases, with 13 bases between. CDR3 protein: CATSRVGGIGEQFF. CDR3 in DNA: TGTGCCACCAGCAGAGTTGGAGGGATTGGTGAGCAGTTCTTC.

This clone is termed medium-sized. This sequence joins TRBV10-2 and TRBJ1-3; 10 positions agree with TRBD1. The V segment lost 10 bases and the J segment 4 bases; nucleotides outside the gene matches: 19. In germline, CDR1 is WSHSY, CDR2 SAAADI. The CDR3 loop spans 18 amino acids. CDR3 coding DNA: TGCGCCACCGACTCCCCCCGACAGGGGGCAGTGGAAGGAAACACCATATATTTT. Translated: CATDSPRQGAVEGNTIYF.

The chain uses TRBV11-3 and TRBJ2-1, with D perhaps TRBD2 (5 bases). This CDR3 is 15 amino acids long. Germline V lookup: CDR1 SGHNT, CDR2 YENEEA. With 6 bases removed from V and 1 base from J, the gap between germline ends came to 13 bases. The CDR3 region is CASSDPSLSYNEQFF. The CDR3 region has the DNA TGTGCCAGCAGTGATCCTAGCCTGTCCTACAATGAGCAGTTCTTC.

This clone occurred once. The genes are TRBV19 and TRBJ1-2; 9 nucleotides match TRBD1. Looked up from germline, CDR1 is LNHDA and CDR2 is SQIVND (reference sequence). The V gene end was trimmed by 5 bases and the J gene end by 4 bases; junction bases not matched to a gene: 8. The CDR3 totals 15 residues. The CDR3 bases are TGTGCCAGTAGTGACACAGGGGGCGCGGGCTATGGCTACACCTTC. Protein: CASSDTGGAGYGYTF.

This sequence joins TRBV6-5 and TRBJ2-7; a weak D match, TRBD1 (6 bases). Germline CDR1 is MNHEY and CDR2 is SVGAGI. Trimming cost V 4 bases and J 8 bases, with 9 bases left between them. The CDR3 runs to 11 residues. The CDR3 region is CASSLTGQQYF. Written as DNA, the CDR3 is TGTGCCAGCAGTTTAACAGGGCAGCAGTACTTC.

The rearrangement links TRBV10-3 to TRBJ1-3; possibly TRBD1 for D (6 bases). This CDR3 region has 19 residues. Trimming removed 4 bases at V and 4 bases at J, with 26 bases between. CDR1 is ENHRY and CDR2 is SYGVKD in the germline V gene. The CDR3 here is CAISVDGGTLDLAGNTIYF. In DNA form, the CDR3 reads TGTGCCATCAGTGTGGATGGGGGGACACTCGACTTGGCGGGAAACACCATATATTTT.

V is TRBV27 and J is TRBJ1-2, with a weak D call TRBD1 (6 bases). The germline V gene has CDR1 MNHEY and CDR2 SMNVEV (reference sequence). V gave up 4 bases and J gave up 0 bases, with 18 bases separating them. The CDR3 runs 17 residues. In nucleotides, the CDR3 is TGTGCCAGCAGTTCCCAACCGGGACACAGAGCTAACTATGGCTACACCTTC. Translated, it gives CASSSQPGHRANYGYTF.

V usage is TRBV9 and J usage is TRBJ1-2; D remains ambiguous. V was clipped by 4 bases and J by 0 bases, with 13 bases between them. The CDR3 has 15 residues. The germline V gene encodes CDR1 SGDLS and CDR2 YYNGEE. This CDR3 is CASSPTTATNYGYTF. The CDR3 DNA reads TGTGCCAGCAGCCCAACGACCGCTACTAACTATGGCTACACCTTC.

This rearrangement joins TRBV2 to TRBJ2-7; the D gene is possibly TRBD1 (6 bases). Germline assignment: CDR1 SNHLY and CDR2 FYNNEI. CDR3 size: 14 residues. Trimming stripped 7 bases from V and 6 bases from J, with 19 bases between. DNA for the CDR3: TGTGCCAGCAAGGGGGATATATTAGGTGGCGAGCAGTACTTC. It specifies CASKGDILGGEQYF.

The chain employs TRBV6-1 and TRBJ1-5; the D gene is possibly TRBD1 (6 bases). V lost 4 bases, J lost 1 base, and 17 bases lay in between. CDR1 and CDR2 (germline): MNHNS, SASEGT. The CDR3 is made up of 17 amino acids. The CDR3 loop is CASSGRDIQGSNQPQHF. The CDR3 nucleotides are TGTGCCAGCAGTGGACGGGACATTCAGGGGAGCAATCAGCCCCAGCATTTT.

The CDR3 loop is CASSRSGQGQPQHF. In DNA form, the CDR3 reads TGTGCCAGCAGTCGAAGTGGACAGGGCCAGCCCCAGCATTTT. The gene calls are TRBV28 and TRBJ1-5; 8 nucleotides match TRBD1. The V segment lost 5 bases and the J segment 7 bases; nucleotides outside the gene matches: 7. The CDR3 is 14 residues long. The germline gives CDR1 MDHEN, CDR2 SYDVKM.

The DNA for the CDR3 is TGCGCCAGCATCAGACGAAGGGGGCCCGCGGGTGTTTGGCAAGAGACCCAGTACTTC. This translates into CASIRRRGPAGVWQETQYF. The chain joins TRBV23-1 to TRBJ2-5, with TRBD1 matching 7 bases. TRBV23-1 is known as an ORF, though its function is uncertain. The CDR3 runs to 19 residues. The V segment lost 7 bases and the J segment 2 bases; nucleotides outside the gene matches: 22.

J is TRBJ2-7 and V is TRBV6-5, with a weak D call TRBD1 (7 bases). Germline V gene sequence: CDR1 MNHEY, CDR2 SVGAGI. CDR3 length: 12 residues. V lost 5 bases and J lost 6, with 11 bases in between. The CDR3 sequence is CASSKQGGEQYF. The CDR3 bases are TGTGCCAGCAGTAAGCAGGGGGGCGAGCAGTACTTC.

The chain uses TRBV7-9 and TRBJ2-1; D remains unclear. Germline CDR1 and CDR2: SEHNR and FQNEAQ (reference sequence). The CDR3 length is 10 residues. V dropped 4 bases and J dropped 5 bases, with 0 bases sitting between them. CDR3 sequence: CASSYNEQFF. Written as DNA, the CDR3 is TGTGCCAGCAGCTACAATGAGCAGTTCTTC.

This chain links TRBV5-1 with TRBJ2-7, with D possibly matching TRBD2 (5 bases). Trimming shortened V by 4 bases and J by 3 bases, and 14 bases separated the two germline ends. The CDR3 contains 14 residues. Germline lookup yields CDR1 SGHRS and CDR2 YFSETQ. CDR3 sequence reads: CASSQDYASYEQYF. CDR3 nucleotide sequence: TGCGCCAGCAGCCAAGACTATGCGAGCTACGAGCAGTACTTC.

The chain recombines TRBV15 with TRBJ1-2; the match to TRBD1 covers 7 bases. V shed 4 bases, J shed 7 bases, and the junction held 12 bases outside the gene matches. Germline V gene sequence: CDR1 LNHNV, CDR2 YYDKDF (reference sequence). CDR3 length: 15 residues. CDR3 bases: TGTGCCACCAGCACCGTGGGGACAGCTAAGCTTGGCTACACCTTC. Its translation: CATSTVGTAKLGYTF.